What follows are 6 T cell receptor beta chains derived from one specimen sequenced in a study of blood T cell repertoires in COVID-19. Generated by immunoSEQ multiplex PCR, the TCRdb table keeps only in-frame clones and is missing some. The profile shows 90,000 or so clones, about nine tenths of them singletons. The sample comprised peripheral blood. The source is an older woman with acute or convalescent COVID-19.

This sequence joins TRBV6-5 and TRBJ2-2; 10 nucleotides line up with TRBD2. CDR1 and CDR2 (germline): MNHEY, SVGAGI. The CDR3 loop spans 15 amino acids. Losses at the gene ends were 7 bases for V and 4 bases for J; bases not matched to a gene: 6. The DNA of the CDR3 is TGTGCCAGCACCCCTAGCGGGGGAATCACCGGGGAGCTGTTTTTT. Its protein is CASTPSGGITGELFF.

This clone was detected once. CDR3: CATREHRGRHGYTF. CDR3 DNA: TGTGCCACTCGCGAACACAGGGGGAGGCATGGCTACACCTTC. The chain joins TRBV15 to TRBJ1-2, with TRBD1 identical over 8 bases. In germline, CDR1 is LNHNV, CDR2 YYDKDF (reference sequence). V was clipped by 9 bases and J by 6 bases; unmatched bases: 12. The CDR3 runs 14 residues.

The V gene is TRBV10-1, the J gene TRBJ1-1, with D possibly being TRBD1 (6 bases). V was shortened by 8 bases and J by 11 bases, with 18 bases between the two germline ends. The CDR3 totals 12 residues. Per germline, CDR1 WNHNN and CDR2 SYGVQD (reference sequence). CDR3 in amino acids: CASSDSLLAAFF. The DNA of the CDR3 is TGCGCCAGCTCGGACAGTCTGCTGGCGGCTTTCTTT.

This chain joins TRBV6-1 and TRBJ1-6, with TRBD1 as a possible D gene (6 bases). V was clipped by 1 base and J by 7 bases, with 11 bases between them. The CDR3 is 15 amino acids. Germline V gene lookup returns CDR1 MNHNS and CDR2 SASEGT. The CDR3 sequence is CASSEVRGMNSPLHF. As DNA, the CDR3 is TGTGCCAGCAGTGAAGTTAGGGGGATGAATTCACCCCTCCACTTT.

The chain has TRBV11-2 and TRBJ2-1; 11 bases align to TRBD2. The J segment lost 15 bases and the V segment lost 0 bases, leaving 10 bases of the junction unmatched. Germline V gene lookup returns CDR1 SGHAT and CDR2 FQNNGV. The CDR3 runs 15 residues. CDR3 amino acids: CASSLDRLAGGTGFF. The CDR3, as DNA: TGTGCCAGCAGCTTAGATAGGCTAGCGGGAGGAACAGGGTTCTTC.

The V call is TRBV3-1 (or the pseudogene TRBV3-2), the J call TRBJ1-1; tentative D call: TRBD1 (5 bases). Germline loops: CDR1 LGHDT, CDR2 YNNKEL (reference sequence). With 1 base removed from V and 8 bases from J, the gap between germline ends came to 17 bases. The length of the CDR3 is 15 residues. For the CDR3, the DNA is TGTGCCAGCAGCCAAGGACAGTTTTTTAGTCCCGAAGCTTTCTTT. Translation gives CASSQGQFFSPEAFF.